A single sample is the source of the 25 T cell receptor beta chains below, sequenced in a study of cytomegalovirus exposure and HLA in healthy donors. PCR involved 60 Vbeta and 13 Jbeta primers. The table came from immunoSEQ multiplex PCR; TCRdb's copy has only in-frame clones and leaves some out. The sample shows over 200,000 clones, roughly 70% of them seen only once. Source material: PBMCs. These receptors were taken from a woman in her 30s in good health and CMV-seronegative.

V and J are TRBV7-9 and TRBJ1-1, with D possibly matching TRBD1 (5 bases). The germline gives CDR1 SEHNR, CDR2 FQNEAQ (reference sequence). The CDR3 has 14 amino acids. V lost 1 base to trimming and J lost 4 bases, with 10 bases between them. The CDR3 DNA reads TGTGCCAGCAGCTTAGGTATAAGGGGCACTGAAGCTTTCTTT. Protein sequence: CASSLGIRGTEAFF. Looking up the rest from reference TRBV7-9 and TRBJ1-1 gives the full variable domain: DTGVSQNPRHKITKRGQNVTFRCDPISEHNRLYWYRQTLGQGPEFLTYFQNEAQLEKSRLLSDRFSAERPKGSFSTLEIQRTEQGDSAMYLCASSLGIRGTEAFFGQGTRLTVV.

The chain is built from TRBV5-1 and TRBJ2-5, with 13 nucleotides matching TRBD2. The germline V gene has CDR1 SGHRS and CDR2 YFSETQ. Germline trimming cut 0 bases from V and 5 bases from J; bases unmatched to any gene: 7. The CDR3 spans 17 residues. The CDR3 spells CASSLGTSGGWRETQYF. The CDR3 DNA sequence: TGCGCCAGCAGCTTGGGGACTAGCGGGGGCTGGAGGGAGACCCAGTACTTC.

The chain has TRBV27 and TRBJ2-5, with a weak D call TRBD1 (6 bases). Between the trimmed V and J ends, which lost 1 base and 5 bases, there was a span of 17 bases. The germline V gene has CDR1 MNHEY and CDR2 SMNVEV (reference sequence). The CDR3 has 16 amino acids. CDR3 region: CASSLFGVQGWETQYF. The DNA of the CDR3 is TGTGCCAGCAGTTTATTCGGAGTACAGGGTTGGGAGACCCAGTACTTC.

V gene TRBV6-5 combines with J gene TRBJ2-7, with 10 bases matching TRBD1. Germline V lookup: CDR1 MNHEY, CDR2 SVGAGI. The junction had 3 bases not matched to a gene; V was cut back by 4 bases and J by 6 bases. There are 13 residues in the CDR3. The CDR3 bases are TGTGCCAGCAGTTTAGGACAGGGGGGCGAGCAGTACTTC. Its translation: CASSLGQGGEQYF.

The rearrangement joins TRBV7-3 to TRBJ2-2, with 8 positions matching TRBD2. This CDR3 has 15 residues. CDR1 is SGHTA, CDR2 FQGTGA, per germline. V lost 2 bases, J lost 7 bases, and 6 bases stayed unmatched. The CDR3 DNA reads as TGTGCCAGCAGCTTAGCCGGGGGGGCGAACGGGGAGCTGTTTTTT. Its protein product is CASSLAGGANGELFF.

The chain carries TRBV19 and TRBJ2-2; TRBD2 agrees at 7 bases. The CDR3 has 15 residues. J was trimmed by 6 bases and V by 8 bases; bases with no gene match: 12. The germline gives CDR1 LNHDA, CDR2 SQIVND (reference sequence). CDR3 DNA: TGTGCCAGTGGGCCCGGGACTATCTTCGCCGGGGAGCTGTTTTTT. Amino acid sequence: CASGPGTIFAGELFF.

This chain uses TRBV2 with TRBJ1-2; TRBD1 agrees at 7 bases. Looked up from germline, CDR1 is SNHLY and CDR2 is FYNNEI. The V segment lost 4 bases and the J segment 14 bases; nucleotides outside the gene matches: 7. This CDR3 is built from 11 residues. The CDR3 DNA reads TGTGCCAGCAGTGGGGACAGTGCTAGGACCTTC. This gives the protein CASSGDSARTF.

As concerns this clone: Its ends do not fully match the called genes, so a read error is possible. The genes are TRBV7-9 and TRBJ2-4, with 8 bases matching TRBD1. Germline CDR1 SEHNR, CDR2 FQNEAQ (reference sequence). The CDR3 loop spans 17 amino acids. Here the CDR3 DNA reads TGTTCCAGCAGCGTCAACCCCCAGACAGGGGCCGAAAACATTCAGTACTTC. It yields the protein CSSSVNPQTGAENIQYF. Combining the CDR3 with reference TRBV7-9 and TRBJ2-4 gives the whole variable domain DTGVSQNPRHKITKRGQNVTFRCDPISEHNRLYWYRQTLGQGPEFLTYFQNEAQLEKSRLLSDRFSAERPKGSFSTLEIQRTEQGDSAMYLCSSSVNPQTGAENIQYFGAGTRLSVL.

This clone was detected only a few times. The chain links TRBV27 to TRBJ2-7; 8 bases agree with TRBD1. The CDR3 length is 15 residues. V lost 4 bases, J lost 0 bases, and 5 bases stayed unmatched. From germline, CDR1 is MNHEY and CDR2 SMNVEV (reference sequence). Written as DNA, the CDR3 is TGTGCCAGCAGTTCGACAGGGGAGGCCTCCTACGAGCAGTACTTC. Amino acids: CASSSTGEASYEQYF.

The chain has TRBV19 and TRBJ1-1, with 12 positions matching TRBD1. The CDR3 is made up of 15 amino acids. Unmatched junction bases numbered 8, after V lost 6 bases and J lost 6 bases. Germline V gene lookup returns CDR1 LNHDA and CDR2 SQIVND (reference sequence). The CDR3 DNA reads TGTGCCAGTAGCCACCCGGGACAGGGGGCAGCTGAAGCTTTCTTT. It encodes CASSHPGQGAAEAFF. Full variable domain (missing parts from reference TRBV19 and TRBJ1-1): DGGITQSPKYLFRKEGQNVTLSCEQNLNHDAMYWYRQDPGQGLRLIYYSQIVNDFQKGDIAEGYSVSREKKESFPLTVTSAQKNPTAFYLCASSHPGQGAAEAFFGQGTRLTVV.

The V and J genes are TRBV5-1 and TRBJ1-1; D is perhaps TRBD1 (6 bases). Germline CDR1 reads SGHRS; CDR2 reads YFSETQ. The V gene lost 2 bases and the J gene lost 3 bases, with 17 bases spanning the gap. CDR3 length equals 16 residues. The CDR3 loop is CASSFLSDRRDTEAFF. The CDR3 DNA reads TGCGCCAGCAGCTTCTTATCCGACAGGCGGGACACTGAAGCTTTCTTT.

This clone was seen a handful of times. V gene TRBV7-9 combines with J gene TRBJ2-1, with 13 bases matching TRBD2. Germline V gene sequence: CDR1 SEHNR, CDR2 FQNEAQ (reference sequence). This CDR3 has 16 residues. V lost 6 bases, J lost 6 bases, and 8 bases stayed unmatched. CDR3 in amino acids: CASRWTSGGAGNEQFF. CDR3 nucleotide sequence: TGTGCCAGCAGGTGGACTAGCGGGGGAGCGGGCAATGAGCAGTTCTTC.

In this sample, this clone turned up once. The rearrangement uses TRBV19 and TRBJ1-2; no definite D call. Per germline, CDR1 LNHDA and CDR2 SQIVND (reference sequence). V was shortened by 3 bases and J by 4 bases, with 12 bases between the two germline ends. The CDR3 covers 14 residues. The CDR3 is CASSIEGSLYGYTF. In DNA form, the CDR3 reads TGTGCCAGTAGTATCGAGGGCAGTCTCTATGGCTACACCTTC.

This clone was seen a few times. The V and J genes are TRBV19 and TRBJ1-3, with TRBD1 as a possible D gene (6 bases). V gave up 5 bases and J gave up 3 bases, with 11 bases separating them. This CDR3 contains 14 residues. Germline V CDR1 and CDR2: LNHDA, SQIVND (reference sequence). The CDR3 sequence: CASSRDNIGNTIYF. The CDR3 nucleotides read TGTGCCAGTAGTCGGGACAATATTGGAAACACCATATATTTT.

The chain uses TRBV11-2 and TRBJ1-1; D ambiguous. The CDR3 loop spans 13 amino acids. V was cut by 1 base and J by 0 bases, with 3 bases left in between. Per the germline V gene, CDR1 is SGHAT and CDR2 is FQNNGV. CDR3 sequence (DNA): TGTGCCAGCAGCTTAGCATTGAACACTGAAGCTTTCTTT. Encoded protein: CASSLALNTEAFF.

The V gene is TRBV5-6, the J gene TRBJ1-3; 7 bases align to TRBD1. Losses at the gene ends were 5 bases for V and 4 bases for J; bases not matched to a gene: 3. Per germline, CDR1 SGHDT and CDR2 YYEEEE. This CDR3 region has 13 residues. In DNA, the CDR3 is TGTGCCAGCAGTTGGACAGGAGGAAACACCATATATTTT. This codes for CASSWTGGNTIYF.

The rearrangement links TRBV19 to TRBJ1-4, with TRBD1 matching 9 bases. The CDR3 consists of 13 residues. V gave up 7 bases and J gave up 6 bases; unmatched junction bases: 3. Germline assignment: CDR1 LNHDA and CDR2 SQIVND (reference sequence). The CDR3 DNA sequence: TGTGCCAGTATTGGGGACAGGGATGAAAAACTGTTTTTT. Translation gives CASIGDRDEKLFF.

The V and J genes are TRBV2 and TRBJ1-2; no clear D. The V gene lost 1 base and the J gene lost 8 bases, with 14 bases spanning the gap. This CDR3 has 14 amino acids. Germline loops: CDR1 SNHLY, CDR2 FYNNEI. The CDR3 coding sequence is TGTGCCAGCAGTGAAGGCAGGTTCCCGAGAGGCTACACCTTC. It translates to CASSEGRFPRGYTF.

The chain couples TRBV5-1 to TRBJ1-4, with 8 bases that match TRBD1. CDR3 size: 15 residues. CDR1 is SGHRS and CDR2 is YFSETQ in the germline V gene. With V trimmed by 4 bases and J by 0 bases, 2 bases remained unmatched. The CDR3 DNA sequence: TGCGCCAGCAGCGGACAGGGCGCAACTAATGAAAAACTGTTTTTT. Translated: CASSGQGATNEKLFF.

The chain links TRBV9 to TRBJ1-1; D call uncertain. Germline V lookup: CDR1 SGDLS, CDR2 YYNGEE. The V end lost 0 bases, the J end lost 5 bases, and 14 bases lay between the germline ends. The CDR3 covers 15 residues. CDR3 residues: CASSVDSRRGTEAFF. The DNA of the CDR3 is TGTGCCAGCAGCGTAGATTCACGACGAGGGACTGAAGCTTTCTTT. The whole variable domain, filled in from reference TRBV9 and TRBJ1-1, reads DSGVTQTPKHLITATGQRVTLRCSPRSGDLSVYWYQQSLDQGLQFLIQYYNGEERAKGNILERFSAQQFPDLHSELNLSSLELGDSALYFCASSVDSRRGTEAFFGQGTRLTVV.

The rearrangement uses TRBV19 and TRBJ1-2; maybe TRBD1 (5 bases). The germline gives CDR1 LNHDA, CDR2 SQIVND (reference sequence). V lost 3 bases to trimming and J lost 4 bases, with 9 bases between them. CDR3 length: 13 amino acids. Here the CDR3 reads CASSIQGLYGYTF. As DNA, the CDR3 is TGTGCCAGTAGTATTCAGGGACTCTATGGCTACACCTTC.

The chain combines TRBV6-1 with TRBJ2-7; no firm D call. This CDR3 is built from 11 residues. The germline gives CDR1 MNHNS, CDR2 SASEGT. V lost 8 bases, J lost 3 bases, and 8 bases lay in between. CDR3 DNA: TGTGCCAGCGGGCAAGTCTACGAGCAGTACTTC. This codes for CASGQVYEQYF.

On this clone: A read error likely explains this, since a far larger clone differs by one base. The chain has TRBV4-2 and TRBJ2-3, with 10 bases that match TRBD2. The CDR3 has 15 amino acids. Germline V CDR1 and CDR2: LGHNA, YNFKEQ. CDR3 amino acids: CASSKERGGPDTQYF. The CDR3 DNA reads as TGTGCCAGCAGCAAAGAGCGGGGGGGCCCAGATACGCAGTATTTT.

The rearrangement links TRBV11-2 to TRBJ2-7; 7 positions match TRBD1. The V gene's germline CDR1 is SGHAT and CDR2 FQNNGV. CDR3 length: 15 amino acids. The junction had 12 bases not matched to a gene; V was cut back by 2 bases and J by 8 bases. The CDR3 loop is CASSLTGQTSWKQYF. The CDR3 bases are TGTGCCAGCAGCTTAACGGGACAGACCTCTTGGAAGCAGTACTTC.

V gene TRBV7-2 combines with J gene TRBJ2-1, with D possibly being TRBD2 (6 bases). Germline CDR1 and CDR2: SGHTA and FQGNSA. The CDR3 loop spans 17 amino acids. The V end was cut by 1 base, the J end by 2 bases, with 15 bases between. The CDR3 loop is CASSLGPPRGAYNEQFF. DNA for the CDR3: TGTGCCAGCAGCTTAGGCCCTCCGCGCGGGGCCTACAATGAGCAGTTCTTC.